This note documents a single T cell receptor (beta chain) sequence. The source of the sample is a study of blood T cell repertoires in COVID-19. In the authors' workflow: Using reference gene primer amplification, nucleated cell counts were estimated. Assay: immunoSEQ multiplex PCR; the TCRdb copy retains only in-frame clones and omits some. That table furnishes V, J and clone size, whereas the DNA furnished D and trimming. This table holds hundreds of thousands of clones, roughly 83% found once. What was sequenced was peripheral blood. The receptor comes from a woman older than 75 with acute or convalescent COVID-19.

The CDR3 loop is CASSRPGLAEETQYF. The CDR3 nucleotides read TGTGCCAGCAGTCGACCGGGACTAGCAGAAGAGACCCAGTACTTC. The chain uses TRBV28 and TRBJ2-5; 9 bases line up with TRBD2. The CDR3 consists of 15 residues. CDR1 is MDHEN and CDR2 is SYDVKM in the germline V gene. With 5 bases clipped from V and 3 bases from J, the junction kept 7 bases outside the gene matches.